This entry features one T cell receptor (beta chain) sequence. This sample stems from a study of blood T cell repertoires in COVID-19. Study-wide background: Some COVID-19 samples were acute and others convalescent; all came from the United States, Italy and Spain. The analysed material was cDNA or gDNA that came from T cells, B-cell-depleted T cells, or PBMCs.

Generated by immunoSEQ multiplex PCR, the TCRdb table keeps only in-frame clones and is missing some. The sample lists 50,000 to 60,000 clones; 85% to 90% were seen once. This receptor was obtained from a man older than 75 with active or convalescent COVID-19. Sequencing was done on a sample of peripheral blood.

CDR3 in DNA: TGTGCCAGCAGTTACCGCGCGGGCTCTGGAAACACCATATATTTT. Amino acid sequence: CASSYRAGSGNTIYF. The gene calls are TRBV6-5 and TRBJ1-3, with D unresolved. V was clipped by 2 bases and J by 0 bases, with 8 bases between them. The germline V gene encodes CDR1 MNHEY and CDR2 SVGAGI. The CDR3 runs to 15 residues.